The entry that follows covers one T cell receptor (beta chain) sequence. It lacks a known antigen. Base quality data are lacking; no much larger clone is found one base away. The entry originates in a study of T cells after yellow fever vaccination (dated by TCRdb to the late 2010s). With respect to the entire study: The SMART-Seq v4 Ultra Low Input RNA kit was used to prepare libraries from fractions with low cell numbers. To follow T-cell clones before and after both primary and booster YFV17D yellow fever vaccination, bulk TCR alpha and beta repertoires underwent longitudinal sequencing. Blood samples were taken at several timepoints before and after primary and secondary immunization, and bulk PBMC replicates and cell subsets were isolated. Two healthy male donors, one aged 18 to 30 and one aged 30 to 40 years, made up the cohort. Study-level results and caveats: Computational filtering was required because FACS-sorted repertoires could contain abundant contaminating clonotypes from the bulk population. Because only a couple of donors were included in the study, the extent to which the findings can be generalized is limited. The secondary T-cell response was found to be weaker but faster than the primary response, with a peak reached on day 5 rather than on day 15. Most clones expanded after primary vaccination were re-detected after the booster (96% of CD4 and around 86% of CD8), suggesting broad memory maintenance. A small share of clonotypes occurred in both CD4 and CD8 compartments, likely arising from convergent recombination.

This sample's treatment or condition label indicates: live attenuated yellow fever vaccine strain. At each blood-draw timepoint, two biological replicates of bulk PBMCs were obtained. A standard Ficoll-Paque protocol was used to isolate PBMCs from peripheral blood. RNA was extracted with TriZol from bulk PBMCs, CD4 and CD8 fractions, and dextramer-positive and dextramer-negative fractions. Including the terminal cysteine and phenylalanine, the CDR3 comprises 14 residues. The entry retains the CDR3 DNA only, 42 bases that are in frame from base 1. Taken from the germline V gene, the CDR1 and CDR2 loops are SGHVS and FQNEAQ. The junction shows trimming of 5 bases on V and 2 bases on J, and the gene matches do not reach 5 bases of it. TCR cDNA was synthesized by 5'RACE template switching, through which a universal primer site and unique molecular identifiers were introduced. Priming for cDNA synthesis came from both the TCR alpha and TCR beta constant segments. Library amplification used two PCR steps, and the second PCR step added sample barcodes and sequencing adapters. Libraries were sequenced on Illumina HiSeq 2500 (2x100 bp) or NovaSeq (2x150 bp). The published analysis was carried out like this. MIGEC was used to demultiplex reads and collapse the reads into UMI consensus sequences, and MiXCR was used for V(D)J alignment. Using edgeR on replicate PBMC samples, clonotypes were called vaccine-responding if FDR was below 0.01 and the log2 fold change was above 5 up to day 15. CD4 or CD8 identity was assigned to each bulk clonotype according to whether the clonotype was present at higher abundance in the sequenced CD4 repertoire or the sequenced CD8 repertoire. The public reads were run again by TCRdb, first through fastp at Q25 and then through MiXCR, and only productive beta chains were kept. Rows are unified per CDR3 protein, each entry keeping the most common DNA and genes. TCRdb's processing, not the study's, gives the V and J calls here. The sample yields some 560,000 distinct CDR3 sequences; less than 20% were counted once. In total, the top ten clones hold roughly 17% of the sample.

The V and J genes are TRBV7-8 and TRBJ1-2; 7 junctional bases match TRBD1. Specimen: PBMCs, collected 4 to 5 days after the first yellow fever vaccination. The receptor was isolated from a man aged 18 to 35 who received the YFV17D yellow fever vaccine. The DNA sequence follows: TGTGCCAGCAGCACAAACAGGGGCAACTATGGCTACACCTTC. It encodes CASSTNRGNYGYTF. When the CDR3 is completed using the reference TRBV7-8 and TRBJ1-2 genes on either side, the full variable domain is GAGVSQSPRYKVAKRGQDVALRCDPISGHVSLFWYQQALGQGPEFLTYFQNEAQLDKSGLPSDRFFAERPEGSVSTLKIQRTQQEDSAVYLCASSTNRGNYGYTFGSGTRLTVV.